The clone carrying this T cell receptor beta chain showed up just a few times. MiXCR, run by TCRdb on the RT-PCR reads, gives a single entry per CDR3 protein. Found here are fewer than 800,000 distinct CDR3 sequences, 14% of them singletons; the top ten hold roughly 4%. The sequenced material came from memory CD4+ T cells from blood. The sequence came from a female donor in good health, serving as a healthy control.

In DNA form, the CDR3 reads TGTGCCAGTCGCGACAGGGTGGGGACTGAAGCTTTCTTT. This sequence encodes CASRDRVGTEAFF. The V call is TRBV6-6, the J call TRBJ1-1; 7 nucleotides agree with TRBD1. This CDR3 has 13 residues. V was clipped by 9 bases and J by 5 bases; unmatched bases: 9. Germline CDR1 reads MNHNY; CDR2 reads SVGAGI (reference sequence).